This T cell receptor beta chain comes out of a study of T cell repertoires in cytomegalovirus infection. Across the study: CMV epitopes, recently identified HLA-C-restricted and well-studied HLA-B-restricted, were used. Matching HLA type, along with CMV infection, was indicated by public TCR beta signatures. Whole-study findings and limits: The study found HLA-C-restricted CMV-specific TCR beta clonotypes dominating the ex vivo response. Cumulated frequencies of public TCR beta families served to identify carriers of CMV plus the relevant HLA.

Germline V lookup: CDR1 MGHRA, CDR2 YSYEKL. Trimming shortened V by 3 bases and J by 4 bases, and 15 bases separated the two germline ends. CDR3 length: 15 amino acids. With regard to this clonotype: No antigen is known for it.

TCRdb itself ran the reads through MiXCR, one entry per CDR3 protein. Here the sample spans around 770,000 distinct CDR3 sequences, around 29% being singletons. This receptor was taken from a human donor in good health (CMV status not recorded). Some clones in this sample may be carry-over from other donors' samples. The sequenced sample was cultured CD8+ T cells from PBMCs, obtained from culture after CMV antigen stimulation. This chain connects TRBV4-1 to TRBJ2-5; D may correspond to TRBD1 or TRBD2 (5 bases each). The CDR3 DNA reads TGCGCCAGCAGCCAGTCCCCGGGACGAGGAGAGACCCAGTACTTC. This encodes CASSQSPGRGETQYF.